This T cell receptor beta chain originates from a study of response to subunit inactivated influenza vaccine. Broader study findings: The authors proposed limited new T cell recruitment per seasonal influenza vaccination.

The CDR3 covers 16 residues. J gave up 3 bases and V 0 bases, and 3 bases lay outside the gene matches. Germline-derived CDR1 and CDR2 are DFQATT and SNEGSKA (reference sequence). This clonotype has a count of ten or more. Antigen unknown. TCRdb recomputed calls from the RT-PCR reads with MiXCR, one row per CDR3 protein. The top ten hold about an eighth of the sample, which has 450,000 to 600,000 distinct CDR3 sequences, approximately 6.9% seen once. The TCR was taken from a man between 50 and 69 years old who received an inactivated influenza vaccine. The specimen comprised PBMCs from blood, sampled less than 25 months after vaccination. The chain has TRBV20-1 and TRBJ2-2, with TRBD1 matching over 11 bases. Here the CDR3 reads CSARDPGQGDTGELFF. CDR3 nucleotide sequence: TGCAGTGCTAGAGATCCGGGACAGGGGGACACCGGGGAGCTGTTTTTT.